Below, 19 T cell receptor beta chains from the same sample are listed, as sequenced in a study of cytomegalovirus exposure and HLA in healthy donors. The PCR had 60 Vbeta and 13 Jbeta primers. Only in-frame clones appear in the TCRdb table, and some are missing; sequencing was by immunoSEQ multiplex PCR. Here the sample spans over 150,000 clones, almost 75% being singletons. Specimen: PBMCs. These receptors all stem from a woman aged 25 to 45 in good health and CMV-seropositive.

Written as DNA, the CDR3 is TGTGCCGTACCTGAGTGGAGCTCCTACGAGCAGTACTTC. Translation gives CAVPEWSSYEQYF. The chain uses TRBV7-9 and TRBJ2-5; D is ambiguous. The DNA matches TRBJ2-7 better at its end, which makes the J call doubtful. Germline V gives CDR1 SEHNR, CDR2 FQNEAQ (reference sequence). This CDR3 spans 13 amino acids.

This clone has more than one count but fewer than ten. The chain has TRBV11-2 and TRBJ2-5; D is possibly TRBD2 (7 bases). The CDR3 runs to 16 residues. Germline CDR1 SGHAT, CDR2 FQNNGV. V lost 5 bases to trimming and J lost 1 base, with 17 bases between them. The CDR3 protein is CASSPGEGAVQETQYF. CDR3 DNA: TGTGCCAGCAGCCCAGGGGAGGGAGCGGTCCAAGAGACCCAGTACTTC. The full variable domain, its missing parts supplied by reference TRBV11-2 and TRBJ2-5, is EAGVAQSPRYKIIEKRQSVAFWCNPISGHATLYWYQQILGQGPKLLIQFQNNGVVDDSQLPKDRFSAERLKGVDSTLKIQPAKLEDSAVYLCASSPGEGAVQETQYFGPGTRLLVL.

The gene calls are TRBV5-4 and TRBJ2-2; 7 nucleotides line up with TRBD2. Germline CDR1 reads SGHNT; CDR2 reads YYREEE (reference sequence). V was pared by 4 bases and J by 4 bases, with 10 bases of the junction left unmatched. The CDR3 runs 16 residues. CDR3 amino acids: CASSRWEGAGTGELFF. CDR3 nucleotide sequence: TGTGCCAGCAGCCGGTGGGAGGGAGCGGGCACCGGGGAGCTGTTTTTT.

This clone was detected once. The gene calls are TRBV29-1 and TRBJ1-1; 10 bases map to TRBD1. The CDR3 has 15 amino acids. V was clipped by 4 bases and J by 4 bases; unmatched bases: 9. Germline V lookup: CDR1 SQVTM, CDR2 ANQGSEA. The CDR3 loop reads CSVGRGGQGSTEAFF. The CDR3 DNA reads TGCAGCGTTGGGAGGGGGGGACAGGGGAGCACTGAAGCTTTCTTT.

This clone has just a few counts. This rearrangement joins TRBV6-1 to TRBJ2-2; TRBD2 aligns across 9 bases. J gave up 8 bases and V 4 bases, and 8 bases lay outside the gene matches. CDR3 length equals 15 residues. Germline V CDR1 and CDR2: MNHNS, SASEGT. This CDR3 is CASSGEIAGEGELFF. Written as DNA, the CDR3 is TGTGCCAGCAGTGGGGAGATAGCGGGAGAAGGGGAGCTGTTTTTT.

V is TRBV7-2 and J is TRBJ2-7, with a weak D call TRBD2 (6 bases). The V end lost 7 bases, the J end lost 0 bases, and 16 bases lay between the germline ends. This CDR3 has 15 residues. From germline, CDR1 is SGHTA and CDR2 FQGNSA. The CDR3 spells CASTFQRALSYEQYF. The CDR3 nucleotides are TGTGCCAGCACATTTCAGCGGGCCCTCTCCTACGAGCAGTACTTC.

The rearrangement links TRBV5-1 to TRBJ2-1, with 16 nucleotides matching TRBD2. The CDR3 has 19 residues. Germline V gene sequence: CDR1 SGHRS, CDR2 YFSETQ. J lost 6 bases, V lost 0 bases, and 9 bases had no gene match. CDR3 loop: CASSLVPGLAGGLGNEQFF. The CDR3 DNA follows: TGCGCCAGCAGCTTGGTCCCGGGACTAGCGGGAGGGCTCGGCAATGAGCAGTTCTTC.

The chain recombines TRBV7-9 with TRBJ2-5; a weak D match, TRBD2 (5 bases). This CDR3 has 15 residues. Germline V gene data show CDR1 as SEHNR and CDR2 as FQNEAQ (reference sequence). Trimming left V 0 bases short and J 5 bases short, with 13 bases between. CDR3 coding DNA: TGTGCCAGCAGCTTAGCGCCCCCAAAGCGGGAGACCCAGTACTTC. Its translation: CASSLAPPKRETQYF.

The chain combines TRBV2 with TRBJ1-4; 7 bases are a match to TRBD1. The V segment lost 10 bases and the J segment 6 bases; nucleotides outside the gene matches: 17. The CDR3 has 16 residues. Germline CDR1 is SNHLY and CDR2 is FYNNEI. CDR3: CATRWDSRDRDEKLFF. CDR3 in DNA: TGTGCCACTCGATGGGATTCCCGGGACAGAGATGAAAAACTGTTTTTT.

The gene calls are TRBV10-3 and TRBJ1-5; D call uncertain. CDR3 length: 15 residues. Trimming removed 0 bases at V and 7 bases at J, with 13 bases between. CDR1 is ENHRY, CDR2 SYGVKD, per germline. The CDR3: CAISESEAGRQPQHF. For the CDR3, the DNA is TGTGCCATCAGTGAGTCGGAGGCCGGGAGACAGCCCCAGCATTTT.

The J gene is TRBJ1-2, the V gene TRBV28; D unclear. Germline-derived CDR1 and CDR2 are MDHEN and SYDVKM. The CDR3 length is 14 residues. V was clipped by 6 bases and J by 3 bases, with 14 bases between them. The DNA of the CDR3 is TGTGCCAGCAGGGCGAGGGTTCCTTACTATGGCTACACCTTC. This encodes CASRARVPYYGYTF.

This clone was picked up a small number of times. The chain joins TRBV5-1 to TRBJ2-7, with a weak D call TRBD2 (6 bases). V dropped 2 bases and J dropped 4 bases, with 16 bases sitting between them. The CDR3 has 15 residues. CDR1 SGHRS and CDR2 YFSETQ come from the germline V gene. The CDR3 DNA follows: TGCGCCAGCAGCTTTGGAGGGAGCGGACCTTACGAGCAGTACTTC. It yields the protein CASSFGGSGPYEQYF.

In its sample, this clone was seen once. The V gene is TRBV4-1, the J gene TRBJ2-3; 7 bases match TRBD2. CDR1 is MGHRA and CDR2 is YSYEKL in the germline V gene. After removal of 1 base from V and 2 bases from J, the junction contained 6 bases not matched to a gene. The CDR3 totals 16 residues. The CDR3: CASSQGWGGVTDTQYF. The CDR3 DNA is TGCGCCAGCAGCCAAGGTTGGGGGGGAGTCACAGATACGCAGTATTTT.

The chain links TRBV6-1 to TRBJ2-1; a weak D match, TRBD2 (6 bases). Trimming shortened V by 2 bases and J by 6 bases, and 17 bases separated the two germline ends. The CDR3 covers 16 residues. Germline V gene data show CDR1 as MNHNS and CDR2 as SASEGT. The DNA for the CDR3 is TGTGCCAGCAGTGAACAGCGGGCGGGATCTGGCAATGAGCAGTTCTTC. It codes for CASSEQRAGSGNEQFF.

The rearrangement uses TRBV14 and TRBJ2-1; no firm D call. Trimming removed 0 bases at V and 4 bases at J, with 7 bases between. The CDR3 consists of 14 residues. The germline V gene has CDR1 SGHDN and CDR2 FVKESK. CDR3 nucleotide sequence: TGTGCCAGCAGCCAAGATTTACGGTACAATGAGCAGTTCTTC. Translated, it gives CASSQDLRYNEQFF. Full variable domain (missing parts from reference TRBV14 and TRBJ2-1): EAGVTQFPSHSVIEKGQTVTLRCDPISGHDNLYWYRRVMGKEIKFLLHFVKESKQDESGMPNNRFLAERTGGTYSTLKVQPAELEDSGVYFCASSQDLRYNEQFFGPGTRLTVL.

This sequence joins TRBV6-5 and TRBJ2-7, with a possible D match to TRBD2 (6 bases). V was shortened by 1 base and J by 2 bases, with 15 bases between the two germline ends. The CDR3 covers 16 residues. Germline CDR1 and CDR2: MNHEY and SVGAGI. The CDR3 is CASSYLDRGKPYEQYF. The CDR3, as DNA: TGTGCCAGCAGTTACTTAGATCGGGGGAAGCCCTACGAGCAGTACTTC.

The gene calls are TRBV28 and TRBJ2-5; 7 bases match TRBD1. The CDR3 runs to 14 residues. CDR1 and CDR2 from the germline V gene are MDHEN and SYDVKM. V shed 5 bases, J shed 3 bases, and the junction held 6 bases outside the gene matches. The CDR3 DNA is TGTGCCAGCAGTCCCCCGACAGGGAAAGAGACCCAGTACTTC. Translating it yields CASSPPTGKETQYF.

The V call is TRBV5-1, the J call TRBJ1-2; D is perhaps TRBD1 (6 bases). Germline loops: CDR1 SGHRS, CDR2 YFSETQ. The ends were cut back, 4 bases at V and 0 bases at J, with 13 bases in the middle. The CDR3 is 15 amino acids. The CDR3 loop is CASSRTTGSNYGYTF. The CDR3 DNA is TGCGCCAGCAGCAGGACAACAGGGTCTAACTATGGCTACACCTTC.

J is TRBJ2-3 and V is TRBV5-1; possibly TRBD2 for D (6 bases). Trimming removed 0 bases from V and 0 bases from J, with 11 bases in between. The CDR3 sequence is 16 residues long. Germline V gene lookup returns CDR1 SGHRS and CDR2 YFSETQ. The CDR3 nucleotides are TGCGCCAGCAGCTTGGAATCCGGGACTAGCACAGATACGCAGTATTTT. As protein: CASSLESGTSTDTQYF.